The present T cell receptor beta chain was sequenced within a study of neoadjuvant anti-PD-1 for oral cavity cancer. Time point in this sample: after neoadjuvant nivolumab, at surgical resection. These oral cavity squamous cell carcinomas were HPV-negative and locally advanced. Blood libraries mostly used around 0.45 ug genomic DNA, six replicates each. TCRdb's copy holds only in-frame clones and misses some; the assay was immunoSEQ multiplex PCR. The sample yields about 9,800 clones, about 59% seen once. The clonotype originates from a person between 35 and 79 years old with oral cavity squamous cell carcinoma. The sample here was PBMCs, taken after nivolumab (anti-PD-1) treatment.

Here the CDR3 reads CAISFGGPDTQYF. The CDR3 DNA reads as TGTGCCATCAGTTTTGGGGGACCAGATACGCAGTATTTT. The chain has TRBV10-3 and TRBJ2-3, with D perhaps given as TRBD1 or TRBD2 (5 bases each). V was pared by 5 bases and J by 4 bases, with 10 bases between. This CDR3 region has 13 residues. Germline lookup yields CDR1 ENHRY and CDR2 SYGVKD.